This section outlines one T cell receptor (beta chain) sequence together with its context. This CDR3 has 14 residues. CDR1 and CDR2 from the germline V gene are SNHLY and FYNNEI. V lost 6 bases, J lost 7 bases, and 1 base stayed unmatched. How the authors handled the data: The authors estimated nucleated cell counts from reference gene primer amplification. Profiled with immunoSEQ multiplex PCR; TCRdb holds only in-frame clones, not every one. That table furnishes V, J and clone size, whereas the DNA furnished D and trimming. The table includes 25,000 or so clones, roughly 88% detected once. This entry belongs to a study of blood T cell repertoires in COVID-19. Background on the study: Specimens from acute and convalescent COVID-19 originated in the United States, Italy and Spain. From T cells, B-cell-depleted T cells, or PBMCs came the material, which was cDNA or gDNA.

The chain has TRBV2 and TRBJ2-1; 15 nucleotides align to TRBD2. The sample comprised peripheral blood. This sequence was found in a man aged 65 to 85 in a cohort sampled during active COVID-19. CDR3 nucleotide sequence: TGTGCCAGCAGGGGGACTAGCGGGGGGAATGAGCAGTTCTTC. This codes for CASRGTSGGNEQFF.